The subject of this entry is one TCR beta chain. Its antigen is undetermined. This record comes from a study of beta chain features in type 1 diabetes. Findings and caveats of the study: Moderately but significantly shorter TCRB CDR3s were found in Type 1 diabetes patients in all four CD4+ subsets.

V was shortened by 2 bases and J by 6 bases, with 12 bases between the two germline ends. Per germline, CDR1 SGDLS and CDR2 YYNGEE. The CDR3 loop spans 15 amino acids. The sequenced template was cDNA made from the entire isolated RNA. Sequencing used immunoSEQ multiplex PCR; TCRdb keeps in-frame clones, though not all of them. The table shows 150,000 or so clones, with just over 8% occurring only once. The origin of this receptor is a woman under 30 with type 1 diabetes. The sequenced sample was central memory CD4+ T cells from blood. V gene TRBV9 combines with J gene TRBJ1-6; D call uncertain. The CDR3 region has the DNA TGTGCCAGCAGCGTCTTAGGTGGAGGTAATTCACCCCTCCACTTT. Translating it yields CASSVLGGGNSPLHF.